The next 16 T cell receptor beta chains were all read from a single sample in a study of T-cell memory formation after mild COVID-19. TCRdb used MiXCR to reprocess the 5' RACE reads, holding one entry per CDR3 protein. The table has about 320,000 distinct CDR3 sequences, 14% seen once. The sample was PBMCs or a T cell subset sorted from them (not recorded which). The receptors stem from a man between 18 and 29 years old who had mild COVID-19 (a few samples of this study predate the infection). Cell type and time point are not known.

The V gene is TRBV12-3 or TRBV12-4, the J gene TRBJ2-1; TRBD1 agrees at 10 bases. V was clipped by 6 bases and J by 7 bases; unmatched bases: 6. The CDR3 sequence is 14 residues long. In DNA form, the CDR3 reads TGTGCCAGCAGCTACCTGGACAGGGGGAATGAGCAGTTCTTC. It translates to CASSYLDRGNEQFF.

This clonotype showed up just a few times. This chain uses TRBV3-1 with TRBJ1-2; D remains ambiguous. V was pared by 7 bases and J by 8 bases, with 17 bases between. Germline values: CDR1 LGHDT, CDR2 YNNKEL (reference sequence). The CDR3 is 13 residues long. The CDR3: CASTLTTGSGYTF. The CDR3 nucleotides read TGTGCCAGCACCCTGACGACTGGGAGCGGCTACACCTTC.

This clonotype was observed a few times. V is TRBV12-3 or TRBV12-4 and J is TRBJ1-2; D is perhaps TRBD1 (6 bases). The V end lost 3 bases, the J end lost 6 bases, and 8 bases lay between the germline ends. The CDR3 has 12 residues. CDR3 in amino acids: CASSFQGHGYTF. CDR3 sequence (DNA): TGTGCCAGCAGTTTCCAGGGGCATGGCTACACCTTC.

This clonotype occurred many times. The rearrangement joins TRBV5-1 to TRBJ2-7; the match to TRBD2 covers 10 bases. This CDR3 contains 16 residues. Germline V gives CDR1 SGHRS, CDR2 YFSETQ. V was clipped by 4 bases and J by 1 base; unmatched bases: 8. Here the CDR3 reads CASSGNVLAGSYEQYV. CDR3 nucleotides: TGCGCCAGCAGCGGTAACGTACTAGCGGGGTCCTACGAGCAGTACGTC.

CDR3 region: CAISAPSGSTDTQYF. The CDR3 DNA is TGTGCCATCAGCGCCCCTAGCGGGAGCACAGATACGCAGTATTTT. This sequence joins TRBV10-3 and TRBJ2-3, with 8 bases aligning to TRBD2. Trimming cost V 6 bases and J 0 bases; bases outside gene matches: 5. Germline V gene sequence: CDR1 ENHRY, CDR2 SYGVKD. This CDR3 has 15 amino acids.

J is TRBJ1-4 and V is TRBV5-1; D is ambiguous. Germline values: CDR1 SGHRS, CDR2 YFSETQ. This CDR3 is built from 14 residues. Trimming shortened V by 1 base and J by 5 bases, and 9 bases separated the two germline ends. DNA of the CDR3: TGCGCCAGCAGCTTGTCGGGTTTCAATGAAAAACTGTTTTTT. Residues: CASSLSGFNEKLFF.

This rearrangement joins TRBV5-1 to TRBJ1-1, with unresolved D. The CDR3 length is 12 residues. Germline V lookup: CDR1 SGHRS, CDR2 YFSETQ. The V end lost 8 bases, the J end lost 5 bases, and 13 bases lay between the germline ends. CDR3 nucleotides: TGCGCCAGTAGAGCAATCGCAACTGAAGCTTTCTTT. Amino acids: CASRAIATEAFF.

V usage is TRBV7-9 and J usage is TRBJ2-7, with D possibly being TRBD2 (6 bases). Per the germline V gene, CDR1 is SEHNR and CDR2 is FQNEAQ (reference sequence). V was trimmed by 6 bases and J by 3 bases, leaving 21 bases between them. The CDR3 totals 16 residues. The CDR3 DNA reads TGTGCCAGCAGACCTACAAAGCCGGGACTGCACTACGAGCAGTACTTC. This gives the protein CASRPTKPGLHYEQYF.

This clonotype was picked up a small number of times. V and J are TRBV5-1 and TRBJ2-7; 8 nucleotides align to TRBD2. This CDR3 is built from 15 residues. The germline CDR1 and CDR2 sequences are SGHRS and YFSETQ. After removal of 5 bases from V and 1 base from J, the junction contained 8 bases not matched to a gene. The CDR3 here is CASRISGTESYEQYF. The DNA of the CDR3 is TGCGCCAGCAGAATTAGCGGGACGGAATCCTACGAGCAGTACTTC.

The chain is built from TRBV6-5 and TRBJ2-5; D ambiguous. V was trimmed by 6 bases and J by 4 bases, leaving 9 bases between them. This CDR3 is 12 amino acids long. CDR1 MNHEY and CDR2 SVGAGI come from the germline V gene. CDR3 coding DNA: TGTGCCAGCAGCAACAGTCGAGAGACCCAGTACTTC. It encodes CASSNSRETQYF.

This clonotype turned up a few times. V gene TRBV29-1 combines with J gene TRBJ1-2, with D maybe TRBD1 (5 bases). This CDR3 is 11 amino acids long. Germline CDR1 SQVTM, CDR2 ANQGSEA. Trimming stripped 4 bases from V and 5 bases from J, with 8 bases between. Here the CDR3 reads CSVGGGYGYTF. The CDR3 DNA reads TGCAGCGTTGGGGGCGGTTATGGCTACACCTTC.

This clonotype came up a few times. The V gene is TRBV7-3, the J gene TRBJ2-1; 15 nucleotides agree with TRBD2. Germline V CDR1 and CDR2: SGHTA, FQGTGA. The V and J ends lost 3 bases and 4 bases, in that order; junction bases with no gene match: 7. This CDR3 spans 18 amino acids. The CDR3 protein is CASSFAGLAGGPYNEQFF. For the CDR3, the DNA is TGTGCCAGCAGCTTTGCCGGACTAGCGGGGGGGCCTTACAATGAGCAGTTCTTC. The variable domain in full, completed from reference TRBV7-3 and TRBJ2-1, reads GAGVSQTPSNKVTEKGKYVELRCDPISGHTALYWYRQSLGQGPEFLIYFQGTGAADDSGLPNDRFFAVRPEGSVSTLKIQRTERGDSAVYLCASSFAGLAGGPYNEQFFGPGTRLTVL.

This clonotype was counted only a few times. The chain has TRBV7-6 and TRBJ1-6; D not resolved. Germline assignment: CDR1 SGHVS and CDR2 FNYEAQ. This CDR3 region has 14 residues. V gave up 0 bases and J gave up 14 bases, with 14 bases separating them. CDR3 sequence reads: CASSLASTSNTLHF. The CDR3 region has the DNA TGTGCCAGCAGCTTAGCATCCACCTCAAACACCCTCCACTTT.

Ten or more counts support this clonotype. The genes are TRBV12-3 or TRBV12-4 and TRBJ2-1; 13 bases map to TRBD2. This CDR3 comprises 15 residues. Trimming at V came to 6 bases and at J to 7 bases, leaving 6 bases not matched to a gene. The CDR3 region is CASRELAGGPNEQFF. The CDR3 nucleotides are TGTGCCAGCAGAGAACTAGCGGGGGGGCCAAATGAGCAGTTCTTC.

The rearrangement links TRBV18 to TRBJ2-1; 10 bases line up with TRBD2. With 5 bases clipped from V and 5 bases from J, the junction kept 9 bases outside the gene matches. The germline V gene has CDR1 KGHSH and CDR2 LQKENI. The CDR3 is 16 residues long. The CDR3 coding sequence is TGTGCCAGCTCATCGACCGGGACTAGCGTTAACAATGAGCAGTTCTTC. It yields the protein CASSSTGTSVNNEQFF.

This clonotype was observed many times. The V call is TRBV5-5, the J call TRBJ2-3; a possible D gene is TRBD1 (6 bases). From germline, CDR1 is SGHKS and CDR2 YYEKEE (reference sequence). Deletions cut 0 bases from V and 3 bases from J, with 11 bases between. CDR3 size: 15 residues. The chain's CDR3 is CASSLVQGQTDTQYF. CDR3 coding DNA: TGTGCCAGCAGCTTGGTACAGGGTCAGACAGATACGCAGTATTTT.